Below, 16 T cell receptor beta chains from the same sample are listed, as sequenced in a study of cytomegalovirus exposure and HLA in healthy donors. The PCR contained 60 Vbeta and 13 Jbeta primers. Libraries were prepared by immunoSEQ multiplex PCR; TCRdb keeps only in-frame clonotypes and omits some of them. This table holds about 61,000 clones, roughly 86% found once. The specimen sequenced was PBMCs. These receptor sequences come from a man between 18 and 35 years old in good health and CMV-seronegative.

This chain joins TRBV6-5 and TRBJ1-2; no reliable D call. In germline, CDR1 is MNHEY, CDR2 SVGAGI. The CDR3 runs to 12 residues. Trimming took 6 bases from V and 8 from J, leaving 13 bases between them. The CDR3 loop reads CASRTTGAGYTF. CDR3 bases: TGTGCCAGCAGGACGACGGGTGCAGGCTACACCTTC.

The rearrangement links TRBV4-1 to TRBJ2-7; D is possibly TRBD1 (6 bases). The CDR3 has 12 amino acids. Germline values: CDR1 MGHRA, CDR2 YSYEKL. V lost 5 bases and J 7 bases, leaving 12 bases between the germline ends. The CDR3 DNA reads as TGCGCCAGCAGCGCTACAGGGTATGAGCAGTACTTC. This encodes CASSATGYEQYF.

This chain uses TRBV28 with TRBJ2-3; 7 bases fit TRBD1. The V gene's germline CDR1 is MDHEN and CDR2 SYDVKM. The CDR3 spans 14 residues. J lost 11 bases, V lost 5 bases, and 13 bases had no gene match. The CDR3 spells CASSDTGTAPRQYF. The CDR3 region has the DNA TGTGCCAGCAGTGATACCGGGACAGCCCCCCGGCAGTATTTT. Drawing the rest from reference TRBV28 and TRBJ2-3, the complete variable domain is DVKVTQSSRYLVKRTGEKVFLECVQDMDHENMFWYRQDPGLGLRLIYFSYDVKMKEKGDIPEGYSVSREKKERFSLILESASTNQTSMYLCASSDTGTAPRQYFGPGTRLTVL.

This chain's CDR3 is CASSPFWGVDTEAFF. The DNA for the CDR3 is TGTGCCAGCAGCCCTTTCTGGGGAGTTGACACTGAAGCTTTCTTT. The chain uses TRBV11-1 and TRBJ1-1; no clear D. V shed 5 bases and J shed 3 bases, with 16 bases lying between them. The CDR3 has 15 residues. The germline gives CDR1 SGHAT, CDR2 FQDESV (reference sequence).

Only a few counts were recorded for this clone. The V gene is TRBV25-1, the J gene TRBJ2-7; the D is unclear. With 4 bases removed from V and 3 bases from J, the gap between germline ends came to 7 bases. This CDR3 has 12 residues. Germline CDR1 MGHDK, CDR2 SYGVNS. The CDR3 DNA follows: TGTGCCAGCAGTGGTACGGGCTACGAGCAGTACTTC. It codes for CASSGTGYEQYF.

Written as DNA, the CDR3 is TGTGCCAGCGAGCACGGGATATCGGGGAATTCACCCCTCCACTTT. It codes for CASEHGISGNSPLHF. The V call is TRBV9, the J call TRBJ1-6; D remains unclear. CDR1 is SGDLS, CDR2 YYNGEE, per germline. Trimming removed 7 bases from V and 7 bases from J, with 18 bases in between. The CDR3 consists of 15 residues.

This chain uses TRBV7-9 with TRBJ2-5; TRBD2 agrees at 8 bases. The end of the DNA aligns better with TRBJ2-7, so the J call may be wrong. The CDR3 is 14 residues long. CDR1 is SEHNR and CDR2 is FQNEAQ in the germline V gene (reference sequence). CDR3 bases: TGTGCCAGCAGCCAACAGGCGGGGGGCTACGAGCAGTACTTC. Its protein product is CASSQQAGGYEQYF.

This chain links TRBV5-6 with TRBJ2-7; 13 bases agree with TRBD2. V lost 4 bases, J lost 2 bases, and 3 bases stayed unmatched. The CDR3 spans 15 residues. The germline V gene has CDR1 SGHDT and CDR2 YYEEEE. CDR3 in amino acids: CASSLTSGGTYEQYF. The CDR3, as DNA: TGTGCCAGCAGCCTGACTAGCGGGGGGACCTACGAGCAGTACTTC.

V is TRBV5-1 and J is TRBJ1-1, with D possibly TRBD1 on 6 matching bases. V was cut by 7 bases and J by 11 bases, with 12 bases left in between. Germline V gene data show CDR1 as SGHRS and CDR2 as YFSETQ. This CDR3 region has 10 residues. This CDR3 is CASYRRGAFF. The CDR3 DNA sequence: TGCGCCAGCTACCGCAGGGGTGCTTTCTTT.

The chain joins TRBV6-6 to TRBJ1-6; D is perhaps TRBD1 (5 bases). The CDR3 runs to 14 residues. The germline CDR1 and CDR2 sequences are MNHNY and SVGAGI (reference sequence). Trimming cost V 5 bases and J 9 bases, with 14 bases left between them. The chain's CDR3 is CASSATDRPSPLHF. The CDR3 bases are TGTGCCAGCAGTGCGACAGACAGACCTTCACCCCTCCACTTT.

CDR3 DNA: TGTGCCAGCAGCGTAGGCGCAGGTTACTCCTACGAGCAGTACTTC. Translating it yields CASSVGAGYSYEQYF. This rearrangement joins TRBV9 to TRBJ2-7; no clear D gene. The ends were cut back, 0 bases at V and 0 bases at J, with 10 bases in the middle. The CDR3 is 15 amino acids. In germline, CDR1 is SGDLS, CDR2 YYNGEE. The full variable domain, rest sourced from reference TRBV9 and TRBJ2-7, is DSGVTQTPKHLITATGQRVTLRCSPRSGDLSVYWYQQSLDQGLQFLIQYYNGEERAKGNILERFSAQQFPDLHSELNLSSLELGDSALYFCASSVGAGYSYEQYFGPGTRLTVT.

The chain is built from TRBV11-2 and TRBJ2-1; a weak D match, TRBD2 (6 bases). CDR1 is SGHAT and CDR2 is FQNNGV in the germline V gene. V was trimmed by 5 bases and J by 0 bases, leaving 8 bases between them. The CDR3 has 14 residues. The CDR3 sequence: CASSRGSSYNEQFF. In DNA, the CDR3 is TGTGCCAGCAGCCGGGGGAGCTCCTACAATGAGCAGTTCTTC.

CDR3 in amino acids: CASSFGGAYSNQPQHF. CDR3 nucleotide sequence: TGTGCCAGCAGCTTCGGAGGAGCGTATAGCAATCAGCCCCAGCATTTT. This sequence joins TRBV7-8 and TRBJ1-5; D gene uncertain. The CDR3 spans 16 residues. Germline loops: CDR1 SGHVS, CDR2 FQNEAQ. V was trimmed by 3 bases and J by 0 bases, leaving 12 bases between them.

The rearrangement joins TRBV7-6 to TRBJ2-1; 7 bases align to TRBD1. The germline gives CDR1 SGHVS, CDR2 FNYEAQ. V lost 3 bases to trimming and J lost 10 bases; unmatched junction nucleotides: 6. CDR3 length: 13 residues. This CDR3 reads CASSFSGGQEQFF. The CDR3 coding sequence is TGTGCCAGCAGCTTTTCTGGGGGACAGGAGCAGTTCTTC.

The chain couples TRBV21-1 to TRBJ1-4; the table names TRBD1, a call not compared with the DNA. TRBV21-1 is annotated as a pseudogene. The CDR3 spans 16 residues. CDR3 bases: TGTGCCAGCAGCTCACCCTTTACAGGTGGGGATGAAAAACTGTTTTTT. It is translated as CASSSPFTGGDEKLFF.

Of note for this clone: Germline and junction disagree at one end, which may indicate a read error. Other nucleotide sequences in the sample specify the same CDR3. The chain joins TRBV2 to TRBJ1-6; D is uncertain. This CDR3 spans 11 amino acids. Per the germline V gene, CDR1 is SNHLY and CDR2 is FYNNEI. The CDR3 nucleotides are TGTGCCAGCAGTGCCTATTCCCCCCTCCACTTT. Its translation is CASSAYSPLHF.